Listed below are T cell receptor beta chains from one sample, sequenced in a study of response to subunit inactivated influenza vaccine. TCRdb re-analysed the RT-PCR reads in MiXCR, keeping a single row per CDR3 protein. Of approximately 500,000 distinct CDR3 sequences listed, 14% are singletons. This specimen was PBMCs from blood, taken 11 to 12 days after vaccination. The source of these receptors is a man aged 45 to 65 who received an inactivated influenza vaccine. CDR3s include the opening cysteine and the closing phenylalanine or tryptophan. The D gene is left open where the match is weak. Some rows have no size entry. The others give once, few or many, or a class for an expanded clone.

v_call	clone_size	j_call	d_call	cdr3_nt	cdr3_aa
TRBV29-1	-	TRBJ2-7	TRBD2	TGCAGCGTGAGGGGACTAGCGGGAGGAGCTGGCTACGAGCAGTACTTC	CSVRGLAGGAGYEQYF
TRBV6-4	-	TRBJ2-4	TRBD2	TGTGCCAGCAGCCCCGGTGGGGGGCGGGAGGTCTTCCTAGCCAAAAACATTCAGTACTTC	CASSPGGGREVFLAKNIQYF
TRBV5-1	few	TRBJ2-5	-	TGCGCCAGCAGCTACTCCGCCAGGCAGAGGGAGACCCAGTACTTC	CASSYSARQRETQYF
TRBV10-3	few	TRBJ2-7	TRBD1	TGTGCCATTTCCGGGACAGGGTTATACGAGCAGTACTTC	CAISGTGLYEQYF
TRBV7-9	many	TRBJ1-1	TRBD1	TGTGCCAGCAGCCGCCTACAGGGGGTCCCTGAAGCTTTCTTT	CASSRLQGVPEAFF
TRBV6-1	few	TRBJ2-2	-	TGTGCCAGCAGTGAAGGGTTCGGGGAGCTGTTTTTT	CASSEGFGELFF
TRBV20-1	-	TRBJ2-7	-	TGCAGTGCCGGGACGCCATCCTACGAGCAGTACTTC	CSAGTPSYEQYF
TRBV6-1	few	TRBJ1-1	TRBD1	TGTGCCAGCAGTACAGGGGGCTTGGACACTGAAGCTTTCTTT	CASSTGGLDTEAFF
TRBV20-1	-	TRBJ2-4	-	TGCAGTGCTAGTGATGGGGCCAAAAACATTCAGTACTTC	CSASDGAKNIQYF
TRBV5-1	few	TRBJ2-1	TRBD1	TGCGCCAGCAGCTTCGACAGGGGGTTAGGGAATGAGCAGTTCTTC	CASSFDRGLGNEQFF
TRBV14	few	TRBJ1-1	-	TGTGCCAGCAGCTTAAGGGGGGCCGGGATGAACACTGAAGCTTTCTTT	CASSLRGAGMNTEAFF
TRBV7-9	-	TRBJ2-5	-	TGTGCCAGCAGCTGGTCGTCGTACCAAGAGACCCAGTACTTC	CASSWSSYQETQYF
TRBV29-1	many	TRBJ2-7	-	TGCAGCGTTGAAAAGGAATCGACCTACGAGCAGTACTTC	CSVEKESTYEQYF
TRBV3-1	-	TRBJ2-2	-	TGTGCCAGCAGGTCCCCGGGAAACACCGGGGAGCTGTTTTTT	CASRSPGNTGELFF
TRBV2	many	TRBJ1-4	-	TGTGCCAGCAGAGCCGGGACACAGGAAAAACTGTTTTTT	CASRAGTQEKLFF
TRBV15	few	TRBJ2-5	-	TGTGCCACCAGCAGAGATCCGAGCGGACAAGAGACCCAGTACTTC	CATSRDPSGQETQYF
TRBV20-1	few	TRBJ1-4	TRBD1	TGCAGTGCTGTAAACAGGGGTAATGAAAAACTGTTTTTT	CSAVNRGNEKLFF
TRBV5-1	-	TRBJ1-4	-	TGCGCCAGCAGCTCCGAGCCTGGGACACAGAATGAAAAACTGTTTTTT	CASSSEPGTQNEKLFF
TRBV4-2	few	TRBJ1-5	-	TGTGCCAGCAGCCAAGCACTTGGTCAGCCCCAGCATTTT	CASSQALGQPQHF
TRBV6-2/TRBV6-3	-	TRBJ2-1	-	TGTGCCAGCAGTTGGGATAGGGGGGCTGAGCAGTTCTTC	CASSWDRGAEQFF
TRBV20-1	-	TRBJ1-5	-	TGCAGTGCTAGGGCCTCGCATAGCAATCAGCCCCAGCATTTT	CSARASHSNQPQHF
TRBV29-1	-	TRBJ2-3	TRBD2	TGCAGCATGCGAGCGGGAGGGCCCACAGATACGCAGTATTTT	CSMRAGGPTDTQYF
TRBV7-2	few	TRBJ1-4	TRBD1	TGTGCCAGCAGCCCATTCTCCCCAGGGGGCGGTGAAAAACTGTTTTTT	CASSPFSPGGGEKLFF